The sequence of this T cell receptor (beta chain) was determined in a study of CD8+ T cells in alopecia areata. As for the study in general: Administration of oral tofacitinib to treated patients was at 5 to 10 mg twice daily.

As the sequencing template, cDNA was produced by extracting RNA and reverse transcribing it. Sequencing used immunoSEQ multiplex PCR; TCRdb keeps in-frame clones, though not all of them. This table has more than 130,000 clones, 80% to 90% appearing once. Treatment of the sample: oral pan-JAK inhibitor, 5-10 mg twice daily. Both peripheral blood and punch biopsies of lesional scalp skin were obtained from patients who had alopecia areata. Findings of the study overall: Numerous expanded lesional clones remained in scalp and blood during tofacitinib. Whereas mice showed it more clearly, TCR sharing across patients was murkier, possibly because of HLA.

With regard to this clone: Its cognate antigen is unknown.

Looked up from germline, CDR1 is MGHDK and CDR2 is SYGVNS. CDR3 length equals 15 residues. V gave up 4 bases and J gave up 2 bases, with 15 bases separating them. The chain couples TRBV25-1 to TRBJ2-7; TRBD1 is a possible D gene (6 bases). The receptor was derived from a human donor with alopecia areata. The material was CD8+ T cells sorted from blood, obtained at week 4, from a patient treated with tofacitinib. CDR3 sequence reads: CASSGNRVPPYEQYF. DNA of the CDR3: TGTGCCAGCAGTGGGAACAGGGTACCACCCTACGAGCAGTACTTC.